This TCR beta chain was recorded in a study of blood T cell repertoires in COVID-19. Study in general: T cells, B-cell-depleted T cells, or PBMCs provided the cDNA or gDNA that served as material.

Repertoires were generated with immunoSEQ multiplex PCR, while TCRdb's copy carries only in-frame clones and drops some. The data contain 74,000 or so clones, roughly nine tenths of them singletons. Germline loops: CDR1 KGHSH, CDR2 LQKENI. J gave up 7 bases and V 2 bases, and 11 bases lay outside the gene matches. The CDR3 totals 16 residues. Sequencing used peripheral blood. The sequence was collected from a man aged 45-65 years with active COVID-19. V and J are TRBV18 and TRBJ2-1; 7 bases agree with TRBD2. The CDR3 DNA reads as TGTGCCAGCTCACCAATCGCCGTGACTAGCAGAAATGAGCAGTTCTTC. It is translated as CASSPIAVTSRNEQFF.